This T cell receptor (beta chain) comes out of a study of tumor-infiltrating lymphocytes in oesophageal squamous cell carcinoma. MiXCR, applied by TCRdb to the PCR reads, yields one record per CDR3 protein. The sample consists of approximately 14,000 distinct CDR3 sequences, around 50% of them appearing once. Germline V gene lookup returns CDR1 MNHNY and CDR2 SVGAGI (reference sequence). The CDR3 has 15 amino acids. J gave up 2 bases and V 5 bases, and 7 bases lay outside the gene matches. The source is a male donor with esophageal squamous cell carcinoma. The chain couples TRBV6-6 to TRBJ2-3; TRBD1 aligns across 7 bases. The material sequenced was esophageal tumor tissue. The CDR3 loop reads CASSGTGTDTDTQYF. The DNA of the CDR3 is TGTGCCAGCAGTGGTACAGGGACAGACACAGATACGCAGTATTTT.